The clone carrying this T cell receptor (beta chain) occurred once. The data derive from a study of blood T cell repertoires in COVID-19. At the level of the study: From the United States, Italy and Spain came samples of acute and convalescent COVID-19.

The germline CDR1 and CDR2 sequences are MDHEN and SYDVKM. The CDR3 length is 14 residues. After removal of 4 bases from V and 8 bases from J, the junction contained 7 bases not matched to a gene. Enrolled through a virtual design, the participants were between about 18 and 100 years of age and came from 24 US areas. Categorization into cohorts depended on clinical history that participants reported. Only in-frame clones appear in the TCRdb table, and some are missing; sequencing was by immunoSEQ multiplex PCR. The data show a few hundred thousand clones, roughly 85% seen once. Sequencing used PBMCs or T cells enriched from blood (not recorded which). The chain is built from TRBV28 and TRBJ1-2, with 10 nucleotides matching TRBD1. This clonotype was sampled from a woman in her 40s with acute COVID-19. The CDR3 here is CASSSGQGRLGYTF. Written as DNA, the CDR3 is TGTGCCAGCAGTTCGGGACAGGGGAGGTTGGGCTACACCTTC.